These 27 T cell receptor beta chains originate from one sample sequenced in a study of CD8 T cells in ankylosing spondylitis. TCRdb itself ran the 5' RACE reads through MiXCR, one entry per CDR3 protein. The sample has around 250,000 distinct CDR3 sequences, roughly 10% seen once; the top ten hold around 6.5%. The sample was blood, either unsorted or a sorted T cell fraction (not recorded which). The receptors stem from a male donor with ankylosing spondylitis or in good health (not recorded which).

The table lists this clonotype with many counts. The rearrangement uses TRBV20-1 and TRBJ2-7; possible D gene TRBD2, 5 bases. The CDR3 runs 14 residues. V was pared by 0 bases and J by 4 bases, with 13 bases between. Germline V CDR1 and CDR2: DFQATT, SNEGSKA (reference sequence). The CDR3 protein is CSARDPGSGYEQYF. The CDR3 nucleotides are TGCAGTGCTAGAGATCCGGGCTCGGGATACGAGCAGTACTTC.

This clonotype was counted at least ten times. This sequence joins TRBV7-2 and TRBJ2-5; 16 positions match TRBD2. V trimming: 5 bases; J trimming: 6 bases; junction bases outside the gene matches: 9. This CDR3 contains 17 residues. CDR1 and CDR2 (germline): SGHTA, FQGNSA. The chain's CDR3 is CASSLSGTSGGAKTQYF. CDR3 DNA: TGTGCCAGCAGCCTCTCCGGGACTAGCGGGGGGGCCAAGACCCAGTACTTC.

This clonotype has at least ten counts. The V and J genes are TRBV15 and TRBJ2-1; perhaps TRBD2 as D (6 bases). The V and J ends lost 0 bases and 10 bases respectively, with 13 bases between them. CDR1 is LNHNV, CDR2 YYDKDF, per germline (reference sequence). The CDR3 is 14 residues long. CDR3 bases: TGTGCCACCAGCAGAGATCTTGAGGCGGGGGAGCAGTTCTTC. Amino acid sequence: CATSRDLEAGEQFF. Full variable domain (remainder filled in from reference TRBV15 and TRBJ2-1): DAMVIQNPRYQVTQFGKPVTLSCSQTLNHNVMYWYQQKSSQAPKLLFHYYDKDFNNEADTPDNFQSRRPNTSFCFLDIRSPGLGDTAMYLCATSRDLEAGEQFFGPGTRLTVL.

In DNA, the CDR3 is TGTGCCAGCAGCTTAATGTCAGGGCCCTACGAGCAGTACTTC. Translated: CASSLMSGPYEQYF. The V and J genes are TRBV7-3 and TRBJ2-7, with a tentative D call TRBD1 (5 bases). Trimming left V 1 base short and J 2 bases short, with 9 bases between. Germline CDR1 is SGHTA and CDR2 is FQGTGA. There are 14 residues in the CDR3. The entire variable domain, with the rest obtained from reference TRBV7-3 and TRBJ2-7, is as follows: GAGVSQTPSNKVTEKGKYVELRCDPISGHTALYWYRQSLGQGPEFLIYFQGTGAADDSGLPNDRFFAVRPEGSVSTLKIQRTERGDSAVYLCASSLMSGPYEQYFGPGTRLTVT.

This clonotype has a count of ten or more. The chain uses TRBV5-1 and TRBJ1-1, with 11 bases aligning to TRBD1. V shed 4 bases, J shed 10 bases, and the junction held 6 bases outside the gene matches. The CDR3 has 13 residues. The germline V gene encodes CDR1 SGHRS and CDR2 YFSETQ. The CDR3 here is CASSTGQGGSAFF. DNA of the CDR3: TGCGCCAGCAGCACGGGACAGGGGGGTTCAGCTTTCTTT.

The V call is TRBV14, the J call TRBJ1-1, with D uncertain. V lost 4 bases, J lost 5 bases, and 11 bases lay in between. The CDR3 is made up of 13 amino acids. CDR1 is SGHDN, CDR2 FVKESK, per germline. The CDR3 DNA sequence: TGTGCCAGCAGCCGAACATCGAGGACTGAAGCTTTCTTT. It specifies CASSRTSRTEAFF.

The chain employs TRBV20-1 and TRBJ1-6; D is unresolved. The germline CDR1 and CDR2 sequences are DFQATT and SNEGSKA (reference sequence). The length of the CDR3 is 15 residues. Between the trimmed V and J ends, which lost 5 bases and 5 bases, there was a span of 16 bases. The CDR3 loop is CSAAPARADNSPLHF. The CDR3 DNA is TGCAGTGCTGCGCCAGCCCGTGCGGATAATTCACCCCTCCACTTT.

This clonotype was seen at least ten times. The V gene is TRBV7-2, the J gene TRBJ2-7; D tentatively fits TRBD1 or TRBD2 (5 bases each). Germline V CDR1 and CDR2: SGHTA, FQGNSA. This CDR3 is built from 14 residues. V lost 6 bases to trimming and J lost 3 bases, with 15 bases between them. CDR3 bases: TGTGCCAGCAGTCGAAGCGGTGACAGCTACGAGCAGTACTTC. It specifies CASSRSGDSYEQYF.

The gene calls are TRBV6-2 or TRBV6-3 and TRBJ2-5, with D maybe TRBD1 (5 bases). This CDR3 comprises 15 residues. From germline, CDR1 is MNHEY and CDR2 SVGEGT. Trimming cost V 4 bases and J 4 bases, with 16 bases left between them. The CDR3 spells CASSSTAFQGETQYF. The CDR3 DNA reads TGTGCCAGCAGTTCTACAGCGTTTCAGGGAGAGACCCAGTACTTC.

This clonotype was recorded at least ten times. This chain uses TRBV4-2 with TRBJ2-2; 9 nucleotides match TRBD2. CDR3 length equals 16 residues. V shed 2 bases and J 4 bases; nucleotides not matched to a gene: 5. The germline CDR1 and CDR2 sequences are LGHNA and YNFKEQ. The CDR3 reads CASSQLAGAITGELFF. In DNA form, the CDR3 reads TGTGCCAGCAGCCAATTAGCGGGGGCGATCACCGGGGAGCTGTTTTTT.

This clonotype has more than one count but fewer than ten. This chain joins TRBV27 and TRBJ1-1, with 8 bases lining up with TRBD1. Germline CDR1 MNHEY, CDR2 SMNVEV (reference sequence). This CDR3 contains 16 residues. V shed 6 bases, J shed 2 bases, and the junction held 11 bases outside the gene matches. The CDR3 coding sequence is TGTGCCAGCAGGATTCGGGGACAGGCAGGAAACACTGAAGCTTTCTTT. Its protein is CASRIRGQAGNTEAFF.

The chain links TRBV12-3 or TRBV12-4 to TRBJ1-5, with 10 nucleotides matching TRBD1. The V and J ends lost 3 bases and 6 bases, in that order; junction bases with no gene match: 11. The CDR3 length is 17 residues. Here the CDR3 reads CASSFWGGTGDAQPQHF. The CDR3 DNA reads as TGTGCCAGCAGTTTTTGGGGGGGGACAGGGGATGCTCAGCCCCAGCATTTT.

This chain connects TRBV2 to TRBJ1-5, with D tentatively TRBD1 (6 bases). The V gene's germline CDR1 is SNHLY and CDR2 FYNNEI. Trimming cost V 6 bases and J 7 bases, with 13 bases left between them. This CDR3 has 13 amino acids. CDR3: CASRDSLVQPQHF. In DNA form, the CDR3 reads TGTGCCAGCAGGGACAGTTTGGTGCAGCCCCAGCATTTT.

V gene TRBV20-1 combines with J gene TRBJ2-2; D is perhaps TRBD1 or TRBD2 (5 bases each). Per the germline V gene, CDR1 is DFQATT and CDR2 is SNEGSKA (reference sequence). The CDR3 covers 14 residues. The germline V and J ends were trimmed by 3 bases and 5 bases, with 13 bases remaining between them. The DNA of the CDR3 is TGCAGTGCTAGGAGTGGGGGTAGAACCGGGGAGCTGTTTTTT. It translates to CSARSGGRTGELFF.

This clonotype was counted at least ten times. V usage is TRBV5-1 and J usage is TRBJ1-1; 7 nucleotides match TRBD1. Germline trimming cut 3 bases from V and 5 bases from J; bases unmatched to any gene: 10. The CDR3 length is 15 residues. Germline V gene data show CDR1 as SGHRS and CDR2 as YFSETQ. CDR3 protein: CASSSRQGRDTEAFF. DNA of the CDR3: TGCGCCAGCAGCTCTAGACAGGGTCGCGATACTGAAGCTTTCTTT. The entire variable domain, with the rest obtained from reference TRBV5-1 and TRBJ1-1, is as follows: KAGVTQTPRYLIKTRGQQVTLSCSPISGHRSVSWYQQTPGQGLQFLFEYFSETQRNKGNFPGRFSGRQFSNSRSEMNVSTLELGDSALYLCASSSRQGRDTEAFFGQGTRLTVV.

This clonotype was seen many times. The rearrangement links TRBV20-1 to TRBJ2-2; D perhaps matches TRBD2 (5 bases). In germline, CDR1 is DFQATT, CDR2 SNEGSKA (reference sequence). CDR3 size: 15 residues. V dropped 2 bases and J dropped 2 bases, with 12 bases sitting between them. The CDR3 sequence is CSARSVAINTGELFF. The CDR3 DNA is TGCAGTGCTAGATCGGTAGCGATTAACACCGGGGAGCTGTTTTTT.

There are many counts of this clonotype. This rearrangement joins TRBV25-1 to TRBJ1-1; D perhaps matches TRBD1 (6 bases). CDR1 MGHDK and CDR2 SYGVNS come from the germline V gene. V was shortened by 5 bases and J by 0 bases, with 13 bases between the two germline ends. The CDR3 is 15 residues long. CDR3 in amino acids: CASSRTDILNTEAFF. The CDR3, as DNA: TGTGCCAGCAGTAGGACAGATATTCTGAACACTGAAGCTTTCTTT.

In its sample, this clonotype was seen a few times. The chain combines TRBV19 with TRBJ1-6; 9 nucleotides match TRBD1. V was pared by 6 bases and J by 5 bases, with 8 bases of the junction left unmatched. The germline gives CDR1 LNHDA, CDR2 SQIVND (reference sequence). The CDR3 contains 16 residues. CDR3 in amino acids: CASSPAGTGHNSPLHF. Written as DNA, the CDR3 is TGTGCCAGTAGCCCAGCCGGGACAGGGCATAATTCACCCCTCCACTTT.

This clonotype was found many times. The chain joins TRBV7-3 to TRBJ2-3; 8 bases line up with TRBD2. The junction had 6 bases not matched to a gene; V was cut back by 3 bases and J by 4 bases. CDR3 size: 15 residues. Germline CDR1 and CDR2: SGHTA and FQGTGA. The CDR3 is CASSLTSAAADTQYF. DNA for the CDR3: TGTGCCAGCAGCTTGACTAGCGCCGCGGCAGATACGCAGTATTTT.

This rearrangement joins TRBV7-9 to TRBJ1-1, with D unresolved. CDR1 and CDR2 from the germline V gene are SEHNR and FQNEAQ (reference sequence). The CDR3 covers 14 residues. The V gene lost 1 base and the J gene lost 4 bases, with 10 bases spanning the gap. The CDR3 region is CASSLEASGTEAFF. CDR3 bases: TGTGCCAGCAGCTTAGAGGCTTCGGGCACTGAAGCTTTCTTT.

Ten or more counts support this clonotype. The chain has TRBV9 and TRBJ2-3, with 10 bases identical to TRBD2. Germline V gene lookup returns CDR1 SGDLS and CDR2 YYNGEE. Losses at the gene ends were 3 bases for V and 6 bases for J; bases not matched to a gene: 7. This CDR3 region has 15 residues. CDR3 region: CASSGSGRITDTQYF. The CDR3 nucleotides read TGTGCCAGCAGCGGTAGCGGGAGGATAACGGATACGCAGTATTTT.

This clonotype was counted many times. The V call is TRBV3-1, the J call TRBJ2-7; D unclear. Trimming stripped 3 bases from V and 5 bases from J, with 20 bases between. The CDR3 has 16 amino acids. CDR1 is LGHDT and CDR2 is YNNKEL in the germline V gene (reference sequence). In DNA form, the CDR3 reads TGTGCCAGCAGCCATCGGGTTAGGTCTCCCCCCGACGAGCAGTACTTC. Its translation is CASSHRVRSPPDEQYF.

In its sample, this clonotype was seen many times. V is TRBV7-3 and J is TRBJ2-2; D not resolved. Germline V lookup: CDR1 SGHTA, CDR2 FQGTGA. The CDR3 spans 15 residues. Between the trimmed V and J ends, which lost 5 bases and 4 bases, there was a span of 14 bases. CDR3 sequence reads: CASSPGGDTTGELFF. CDR3 DNA sequence: TGTGCCAGCAGCCCCGGTGGGGATACCACCGGGGAGCTGTTTTTT.

This clonotype was seen a handful of times. V gene TRBV6-2 or TRBV6-3 combines with J gene TRBJ2-1; D remains unclear. Germline V CDR1 and CDR2: MNHEY, SVGEGT. CDR3 length equals 13 residues. Trimming pared 0 bases from V and 9 bases from J, leaving 9 bases between. The DNA of the CDR3 is TGTGCCAGCAGTTACTCAAAACGGCTTGAGCAGTTCTTC. It specifies CASSYSKRLEQFF.

In this sample, this clonotype turned up a few times. The chain recombines TRBV19 with TRBJ2-7; possibly TRBD2 for D (6 bases). Germline values: CDR1 LNHDA, CDR2 SQIVND (reference sequence). The V end was cut by 10 bases, the J end by 4 bases, with 11 bases between. The CDR3 has 11 residues. The CDR3 DNA reads TGTGCCACCGGCGGGGCTTACGAGCAGTACTTC. It is translated as CATGGAYEQYF.

This clonotype was seen a handful of times. The chain couples TRBV12-3 or TRBV12-4 to TRBJ1-2; 7 bases are shared with TRBD1. J gave up 6 bases and V 3 bases, and 4 bases lay outside the gene matches. CDR3 length: 13 residues. CDR3 nucleotides: TGTGCCAGCAGTTTCCCCCAGGGGGATGGCTACACCTTC. Its protein is CASSFPQGDGYTF.

This clonotype was found many times. V is TRBV6-5 and J is TRBJ2-3; D unresolved. This CDR3 comprises 17 residues. Germline V gives CDR1 MNHEY, CDR2 SVGAGI. V was clipped by 2 bases and J by 5 bases, with 20 bases between them. This CDR3 is CASSYKVAPYVGDTQYF. The CDR3 DNA reads as TGTGCCAGCAGTTACAAGGTCGCGCCGTATGTGGGAGATACGCAGTATTTT.